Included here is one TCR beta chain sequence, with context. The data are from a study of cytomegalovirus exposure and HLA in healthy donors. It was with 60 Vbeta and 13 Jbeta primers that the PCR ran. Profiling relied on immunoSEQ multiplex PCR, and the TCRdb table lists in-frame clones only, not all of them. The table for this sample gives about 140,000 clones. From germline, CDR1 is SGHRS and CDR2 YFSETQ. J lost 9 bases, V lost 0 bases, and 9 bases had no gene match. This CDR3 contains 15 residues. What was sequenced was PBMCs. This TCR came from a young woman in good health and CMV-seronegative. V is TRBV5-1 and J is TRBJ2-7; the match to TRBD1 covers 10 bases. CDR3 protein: CASSLGPQTGGGQYV. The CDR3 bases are TGCGCCAGCAGCTTGGGACCCCAGACAGGGGGCGGGCAGTACGTC.